Listed here are 19 T cell receptor beta chains from one sample, sequenced in a study of T cells after posttransplantation cyclophosphamide. Generated by immunoSEQ multiplex PCR, the TCRdb table keeps only in-frame clones and is missing some. The sample shows tens of thousands of clones, no singletons; the ten largest hold around 7%. What was sequenced was PBMCs. These TCRs come from a woman in her forties or fifties in good health and a related stem cell transplant donor.

This clone was counted at least ten times. J is TRBJ2-7 and V is TRBV2; a possible D gene is TRBD2 (5 bases). The V and J ends lost 7 bases and 5 bases respectively, with 21 bases between them. CDR3 length equals 15 residues. CDR1 SNHLY and CDR2 FYNNEI come from the germline V gene. CDR3 amino acids: CASTLYGVQNNEQYF. The CDR3 nucleotides read TGTGCCAGCACCTTATACGGGGTACAGAACAACGAGCAGTACTTC.

The CDR3 region has the DNA TGTGCCAGCAGGACTCGAGGGGGCCCCAGGGGGGAGCAGTACTTC. This translates into CASRTRGGPRGEQYF. This chain joins TRBV27 and TRBJ2-7; 7 bases are a match to TRBD1. This CDR3 contains 15 residues. V was clipped by 6 bases and J by 7 bases; unmatched bases: 15. Germline V lookup: CDR1 MNHEY, CDR2 SMNVEV (reference sequence).

This clone was detected ten times or more. This chain joins TRBV14 and TRBJ2-7, with 9 bases lining up with TRBD1. CDR1 and CDR2 (germline): SGHDN, FVKESK. Trimming took 0 bases from V and 4 from J; bases not matched to a gene: 4. The CDR3 totals 15 residues. The CDR3 nucleotides read TGTGCCAGCAGCCAAGATACCGGACAGGGGTACGAGCAGTACTTC. Translation: CASSQDTGQGYEQYF.

This clone has at least ten counts. V usage is TRBV6-2 or TRBV6-3 and J usage is TRBJ2-7, with 12 bases aligning to TRBD1. Germline-derived CDR1 and CDR2 are MNHEY and SVGEGT. With 5 bases clipped from V and 2 bases from J, the junction kept 10 bases outside the gene matches. The CDR3 has 17 amino acids. CDR3 nucleotide sequence: TGTGCCAGCAGTCGGGGGACAGGGGGCGCAACCACCTACGAGCAGTACTTC. Encoded protein: CASSRGTGGATTYEQYF.

This clone occurred a few times. This chain links TRBV18 with TRBJ2-5; D perhaps matches TRBD2 (5 bases). Trimming took 0 bases from V and 5 from J, leaving 19 bases between them. This CDR3 is built from 17 residues. Germline V CDR1 and CDR2: KGHSH, LQKENI. The CDR3 reads CASSPPPRATRGETQYF. CDR3 sequence (DNA): TGTGCCAGCTCACCACCGCCCAGAGCCACTCGAGGGGAGACCCAGTACTTC.

This clone has a count of ten or more. The chain carries TRBV11-2 and TRBJ2-7; possibly TRBD2 for D (6 bases). The CDR3 has 13 residues. V lost 6 bases and J lost 5, with 14 bases in between. Germline-derived CDR1 and CDR2 are SGHAT and FQNNGV. The CDR3 DNA follows: TGTGCCAGCAGACTAGCAGGGACCCACGAGCAGTACTTC. This gives the protein CASRLAGTHEQYF. Based on the CDR3 plus reference TRBV11-2 and TRBJ2-7, the full variable domain is EAGVAQSPRYKIIEKRQSVAFWCNPISGHATLYWYQQILGQGPKLLIQFQNNGVVDDSQLPKDRFSAERLKGVDSTLKIQPAKLEDSAVYLCASRLAGTHEQYFGPGTRLTVT.

This clone was seen at least ten times. The V gene is TRBV19, the J gene TRBJ1-2; 8 bases align to TRBD1. The CDR3 sequence is 15 residues long. Germline CDR1 reads LNHDA; CDR2 reads SQIVND (reference sequence). V shed 7 bases, J shed 5 bases, and the junction held 12 bases outside the gene matches. CDR3 sequence (DNA): TGTGCCAGTATGAAGCTCGGACAGGGAAGATATGGCTACACCTTC. Its protein product is CASMKLGQGRYGYTF.

This clone was detected ten times or more. The V gene is TRBV18, the J gene TRBJ1-1; D perhaps matches TRBD1 (5 bases). Germline-derived CDR1 and CDR2 are KGHSH and LQKENI. The V and J ends lost 1 base and 4 bases respectively, with 10 bases between them. The CDR3 is 14 amino acids. In nucleotides, the CDR3 is TGTGCCAGCTCACCACAGGGGATCCCCACTGAAGCTTTCTTT. This gives the protein CASSPQGIPTEAFF.

This clone appeared many times. The chain couples TRBV19 to TRBJ2-5, with TRBD2 matching over 10 bases. Germline CDR1 is LNHDA and CDR2 is SQIVND (reference sequence). V shed 7 bases and J 2 bases; nucleotides not matched to a gene: 4. CDR3 size: 14 residues. CDR3 coding DNA: TGTGCCAGTAACCAACTAGCGGGACAAGAGACCCAGTACTTC. Amino acid sequence: CASNQLAGQETQYF.

This clone occurred many times. Here the CDR3 reads CATYGGQGTGYTF. The CDR3 nucleotides read TGTGCCACCTATGGGGGACAGGGGACTGGCTACACCTTC. The gene calls are TRBV28 and TRBJ1-2; 10 bases agree with TRBD1. J gave up 7 bases and V 10 bases, and 9 bases lay outside the gene matches. This CDR3 region has 13 residues. CDR1 and CDR2 (germline): MDHEN, SYDVKM.

This clone has at least ten counts. V and J are TRBV6-5 and TRBJ2-7; 7 bases fit TRBD1. Per the germline V gene, CDR1 is MNHEY and CDR2 is SVGAGI. Germline trimming cut 2 bases from V and 3 bases from J; bases unmatched to any gene: 10. The CDR3 runs to 16 residues. Here the CDR3 DNA reads TGTGCCAGCAGTTACCTGGGACAGCAAAAGCTCTACGAGCAGTACTTC. This gives the protein CASSYLGQQKLYEQYF.

In its sample, this clone was seen a few times. V usage is TRBV27 and J usage is TRBJ2-2; 9 nucleotides match TRBD1. The CDR3 runs to 14 residues. V lost 6 bases to trimming and J lost 3 bases; unmatched junction nucleotides: 2. The germline CDR1 and CDR2 sequences are MNHEY and SMNVEV (reference sequence). In DNA, the CDR3 is TGTGCCAGCAGCCGGGACAGGGACACCGGGGAGCTGTTTTTT. Its translation: CASSRDRDTGELFF.

This clone was detected ten times or more. This chain links TRBV27 with TRBJ2-3; 7 bases line up with TRBD2. Germline lookup yields CDR1 MNHEY and CDR2 SMNVEV (reference sequence). The CDR3 covers 13 residues. Trimming at V came to 6 bases and at J to 6 bases, leaving 6 bases not matched to a gene. The DNA of the CDR3 is TGTGCCAGCAGCCTCCGGCGGGAGGATACGCAGTATTTT. This translates into CASSLRREDTQYF.

In its sample, this clone was seen many times. The V and J genes are TRBV28 and TRBJ2-1; 7 nucleotides agree with TRBD1. This CDR3 comprises 13 residues. Losses at the gene ends were 6 bases for V and 9 bases for J; bases not matched to a gene: 8. The germline gives CDR1 MDHEN, CDR2 SYDVKM. The CDR3 nucleotides are TGTGCCAGCAGATTTGGGACAGTCCCTGAGCAGTTCTTC. It is translated as CASRFGTVPEQFF.

This clone showed up many times. The J gene is TRBJ1-4, the V gene TRBV4-3, with 9 bases fitting TRBD1. From germline, CDR1 is LGHNA and CDR2 YSLEER. The length of the CDR3 is 17 residues. V lost 3 bases to trimming and J lost 5 bases; unmatched junction nucleotides: 10. The CDR3 sequence: CASSHNLVGTGNEKLFF. For the CDR3, the DNA is TGCGCCAGCAGCCATAATCTCGTCGGGACAGGGAATGAAAAACTGTTTTTT.

This clone has a count of ten or more. The chain combines TRBV5-1 with TRBJ2-7, with 7 bases lining up with TRBD1. CDR1 and CDR2 (germline): SGHRS, YFSETQ. V dropped 7 bases and J dropped 8; count of bases not matched to a gene: 15. The CDR3 runs to 14 residues. Here the CDR3 DNA reads TGCGCCAGCCGCACTGACAGGGACCCCCTCCAGCAGTACTTC. Protein: CASRTDRDPLQQYF.

The sample holds many counts of this clone. This chain joins TRBV6-2 or TRBV6-3 and TRBJ1-1, with 9 bases fitting TRBD1. This CDR3 spans 14 amino acids. Trimming removed 5 bases from V and 6 bases from J; junction bases left unmatched: 7. Germline lookup yields CDR1 MNHEY and CDR2 SVGEGT. CDR3 coding DNA: TGTGCCAGCAGTCACGGGACAGGGACCTCTGAAGCTTTCTTT. Translated, it gives CASSHGTGTSEAFF.

In this sample, this clone turned up many times. This rearrangement joins TRBV2 to TRBJ2-7; tentatively, D is TRBD2 (5 bases). This CDR3 region has 16 residues. CDR1 is SNHLY and CDR2 is FYNNEI in the germline V gene. Trimming stripped 6 bases from V and 1 base from J, with 19 bases between. The CDR3 here is CASSPLASGGSYEQYF. CDR3 DNA: TGTGCCAGCAGCCCTTTAGCCTCTGGAGGATCCTACGAGCAGTACTTC.

This clone came up a few times. CDR3 bases: TGTGCCAGCAGCTCGGACAGTAACATTGGGGGGGGCGCGCAGTTCTTC. Translation gives CASSSDSNIGGGAQFF. The V gene is TRBV7-2, the J gene TRBJ2-1, with D possibly being TRBD2 (7 bases). This CDR3 spans 16 amino acids. Germline loops: CDR1 SGHTA, CDR2 FQGNSA. V gave up 4 bases and J gave up 12 bases, with 25 bases separating them.